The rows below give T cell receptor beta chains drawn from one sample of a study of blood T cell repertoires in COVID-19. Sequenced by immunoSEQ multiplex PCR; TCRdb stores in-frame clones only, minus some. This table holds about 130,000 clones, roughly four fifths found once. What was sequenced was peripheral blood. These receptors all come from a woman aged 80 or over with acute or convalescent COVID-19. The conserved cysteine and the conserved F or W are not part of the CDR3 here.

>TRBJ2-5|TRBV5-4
ASSLRETQY
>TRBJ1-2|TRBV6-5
ASNSAGGRGYGYT
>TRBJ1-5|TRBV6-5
AEAGGRGQPQH
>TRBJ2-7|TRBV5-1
ASSLSIRDSEQY
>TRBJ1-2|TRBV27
ASAGQGGNYGYT
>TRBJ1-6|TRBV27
ASSLPTTGGTGSPLH
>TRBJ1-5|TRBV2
ASSDGRDQPQH
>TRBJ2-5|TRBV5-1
ASSWDAGAQY
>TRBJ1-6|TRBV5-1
ASSPRQGGLLRSSYNSPLH
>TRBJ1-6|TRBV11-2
ASSFRHLSNSPLH
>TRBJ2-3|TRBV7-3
ASSYGLAGDTDTQY
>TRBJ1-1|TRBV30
ASTWRGGNTEAF
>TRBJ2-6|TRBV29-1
SVQESSGANVLT
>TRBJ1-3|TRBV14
ASSPLGTGNTIY
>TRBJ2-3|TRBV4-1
ASSQDRQIDTQY
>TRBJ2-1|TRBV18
ASSVGTGGFKGVNEQF
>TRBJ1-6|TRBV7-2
ASSQQSNSPLH
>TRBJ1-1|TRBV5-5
ASSARGNTEAF
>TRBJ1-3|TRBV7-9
ASSLATGSSGNTIY
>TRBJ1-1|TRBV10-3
AISDAGPNTEAF
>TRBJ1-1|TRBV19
ASSVRDSEAF
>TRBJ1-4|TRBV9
ASSQGQMNEKLF
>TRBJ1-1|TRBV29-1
SVNRVDTEAF
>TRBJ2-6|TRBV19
ASSPWEGAGANVLT
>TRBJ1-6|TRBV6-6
ASRIDRGPRSPLH
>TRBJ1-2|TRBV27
ASSQQGNVAGYT
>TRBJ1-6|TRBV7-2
ASSVQFSPLH
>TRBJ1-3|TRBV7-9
ASSLTGLGNTIY
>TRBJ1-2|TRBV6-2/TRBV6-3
ASSTGHGAVYGYT
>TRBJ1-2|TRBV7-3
ASSLRGYGYT
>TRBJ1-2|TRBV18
ASSPGQSPNYGYT